What follows are 17 T cell receptor beta chains derived from one specimen sequenced in a study of T cell clonotyping in hematopoietic cell transplantation (dated by TCRdb to the early 2020s). The time point label corresponds to: recipient sample about 28 days before transplant, after cytoreduction. Libraries were built with the immunoSEQ multiplex PCR assay. The immuneACCESS repertoire file appears here via TCRdb, limited to in-frame rearrangements. These files lack a portion of the clones; in checked studies, under half of the deficit traces to unresolved V genes, and the cause of the others is not known. The sample table shows 20,000 to 30,000 clones, and 84% are seen once. Approximately 24% of the sample rests with the top ten. The sequencing used peripheral blood mononuclear cells, collected before stem cell transplant. The receptors stem from an older woman with acute myeloid leukemia. Some clones in this sample may be carry-over from other donors' samples.

Only one count was recorded for this clone. This sequence joins TRBV6-6 and TRBJ1-1, with D possibly being TRBD1 (5 bases). The CDR3 loop spans 12 amino acids. Per germline, CDR1 MNHNY and CDR2 SVGAGI (reference sequence). Trimming took off 2 bases at V and 10 bases at J, with 11 bases between the two ends. The CDR3 nucleotides read TGTGCCAGCAGTTACACGGGGGAGGCAGCTTTCTTT. Protein product: CASSYTGEAAFF.

CDR3: CASSSGQLSGEQYF. The DNA for the CDR3 is TGTGCCAGCAGTTCCGGACAGCTATCGGGCGAGCAGTACTTC. V usage is TRBV6-6 and J usage is TRBJ2-7, with D tentatively TRBD1 (6 bases). CDR3 length: 14 residues. CDR1 is MNHNY, CDR2 SVGAGI, per germline (reference sequence). Trimming cost V 4 bases and J 6 bases, with 16 bases left between them.

The chain links TRBV4-3 to TRBJ1-4; weak D call: TRBD1 (5 bases). The CDR3 spans 17 residues. The V end lost 4 bases, the J end lost 0 bases, and 15 bases lay between the germline ends. Germline lookup yields CDR1 LGHNA and CDR2 YSLEER. CDR3: CASSLSGTAATNEKLFF. The CDR3, as DNA: TGCGCCAGCAGCCTCTCCGGGACCGCTGCAACTAATGAAAAACTGTTTTTT.

The chain has TRBV6-5 and TRBJ1-1; 7 positions match TRBD1. Trimming removed 5 bases from V and 0 bases from J; junction bases left unmatched: 6. The CDR3 is 15 residues long. The germline gives CDR1 MNHEY, CDR2 SVGAGI. In nucleotides, the CDR3 is TGTGCCAGCAGTAATCCGGGACAGCTGAACACTGAAGCTTTCTTT. Its protein product is CASSNPGQLNTEAFF.

The genes are TRBV4-1 and TRBJ2-7; 7 positions agree with TRBD1. The CDR3 contains 14 residues. Germline trimming cut 4 bases from V and 2 bases from J; bases unmatched to any gene: 5. Germline lookup yields CDR1 MGHRA and CDR2 YSYEKL. This CDR3 reads CASSLGQEAYEQYF. The CDR3 DNA reads TGCGCCAGCAGCCTCGGACAGGAGGCCTACGAGCAGTACTTC.

The chain has TRBV6-6 and TRBJ1-2; TRBD1 matches at 9 bases. The CDR3 has 15 residues. Germline CDR1 and CDR2: MNHNY and SVGAGI (reference sequence). The trim removed 7 bases at V and 1 base at J, leaving 7 bases unmatched. DNA for the CDR3: TGTGCCAGCAAGGAGCCGGGACAGGGTAACTATGGCTACACCTTC. It is translated as CASKEPGQGNYGYTF.

V gene TRBV6-1 combines with J gene TRBJ2-7; no firm D call. The CDR3 runs to 18 residues. Trimming cost V 1 base and J 3 bases, with 22 bases left between them. In germline, CDR1 is MNHNS, CDR2 SASEGT. Here the CDR3 DNA reads TGTGCCAGCAGTGAAGAGGAACCCAGGATCAATTCGGGCTACGAGCAGTACTTC. Translating it yields CASSEEEPRINSGYEQYF.

The genes are TRBV5-1 and TRBJ1-3, with a weak D call TRBD1 (6 bases). The V gene's germline CDR1 is SGHRS and CDR2 YFSETQ. Between the trimmed V and J ends, which lost 2 bases and 0 bases, there was a span of 15 bases. CDR3 length equals 17 residues. The CDR3 nucleotides are TGCGCCAGCAGCTTACGGACAGCCGGGCGCTCTGGAAACACCATATATTTT. Translated: CASSLRTAGRSGNTIYF.

The chain has TRBV10-3 and TRBJ1-3; D is unresolved. Trimming left V 4 bases short and J 0 bases short, with 7 bases between. CDR3 size: 14 residues. CDR1 and CDR2 from the germline V gene are ENHRY and SYGVKD. For the CDR3, the DNA is TGTGCCATCAGTGGCACGGACTCTGGAAACACCATATATTTT. This gives the protein CAISGTDSGNTIYF.

This sequence joins TRBV7-2 and TRBJ2-6, with 8 bases aligning to TRBD1. In germline, CDR1 is SGHTA, CDR2 FQGNSA. The CDR3 loop spans 16 amino acids. Trimming at V came to 4 bases and at J to 2 bases, leaving 4 bases not matched to a gene. The CDR3 nucleotides read TGTGCCAGCAGCTCCCGGGACAGGACTGGGGCCAACGTCCTGACTTTC. Its protein product is CASSSRDRTGANVLTF.

This clone has just a few counts. The genes are TRBV5-1 and TRBJ2-7; D not resolved. V lost 3 bases and J 2 bases, leaving 12 bases between the germline ends. There are 14 residues in the CDR3. Germline assignment: CDR1 SGHRS and CDR2 YFSETQ. DNA of the CDR3: TGCGCCAGCAGCTCCTCGGGCCCTACCTACGAGCAGTACTTC. Residues: CASSSSGPTYEQYF.

The genes are TRBV27 and TRBJ2-5; either TRBD1 or TRBD2 may supply D (5 bases each). Germline V lookup: CDR1 MNHEY, CDR2 SMNVEV (reference sequence). There are 13 residues in the CDR3. V gave up 3 bases and J gave up 7 bases, with 12 bases separating them. This CDR3 is CASSFDGGGTQYF. As DNA, the CDR3 is TGTGCCAGCAGTTTCGACGGTGGGGGGACCCAGTACTTC.

V and J are TRBV5-1 and TRBJ2-7; tentatively, D is TRBD2 (6 bases). Germline values: CDR1 SGHRS, CDR2 YFSETQ. V gave up 1 base and J gave up 3 bases, with 11 bases separating them. The CDR3 totals 14 residues. The CDR3 reads CASSLTRGVYEQYF. The CDR3 DNA reads as TGCGCCAGCAGCTTGACGCGGGGTGTCTACGAGCAGTACTTC.

This chain connects TRBV7-2 to TRBJ2-6, with D unresolved. The germline V gene encodes CDR1 SGHTA and CDR2 FQGNSA. V dropped 3 bases and J dropped 0 bases, with 12 bases sitting between them. The CDR3 loop spans 17 amino acids. The CDR3 sequence: CASSLGLVLSGANVLTF. Written as DNA, the CDR3 is TGTGCCAGCAGCTTGGGCTTAGTGCTCTCTGGGGCCAACGTCCTGACTTTC.

V is TRBV5-1 and J is TRBJ2-3; 7 bases line up with TRBD2. J was trimmed by 2 bases and V by 1 base; bases with no gene match: 4. Germline V gene sequence: CDR1 SGHRS, CDR2 YFSETQ. The CDR3 totals 15 residues. The chain's CDR3 is CASSLKRGDTDTQYF. CDR3 DNA sequence: TGCGCCAGCAGCTTGAAGCGGGGTGACACAGATACGCAGTATTTT.

The rearrangement links TRBV29-1 to TRBJ1-2; the D gene is possibly TRBD1 (5 bases). Trimming took 5 bases from V and 4 from J, leaving 14 bases between them. CDR3 length: 13 amino acids. Germline V gives CDR1 SQVTM, CDR2 ANQGSEA. CDR3: CSVSQGSSYGYTF. CDR3 bases: TGCAGCGTTTCTCAGGGTAGCAGCTATGGCTACACCTTC.

The chain combines TRBV7-9 with TRBJ1-1; D is ambiguous. The CDR3 loop spans 14 amino acids. Germline CDR1 SEHNR, CDR2 FQNEAQ (reference sequence). V lost 2 bases, J lost 0 bases, and 7 bases lay in between. The chain's CDR3 is CASSLRNMNTEAFF. The CDR3 nucleotides read TGTGCCAGCAGCTTAAGAAACATGAACACTGAAGCTTTCTTT.